This T cell receptor (beta chain) was obtained from a study of blood T cell repertoires in COVID-19. At the level of the study: COVID-19 samples from acute and convalescent phases originated in the United States, Italy and Spain.

This clone was detected a few times. This specimen includes other DNA sequences encoding the same CDR3. After removal of 6 bases from V and 7 bases from J, the junction contained 8 bases not matched to a gene. This CDR3 spans 15 amino acids. The V gene's germline CDR1 is LNHDA and CDR2 SQIVND (reference sequence). Repertoires were generated with immunoSEQ multiplex PCR, while TCRdb's copy carries only in-frame clones and drops some. This sample has around 400,000 clones; roughly four fifths occur once, and the top ten carry about 5%. V gene TRBV19 combines with J gene TRBJ1-6; 8 bases line up with TRBD1. Input material: PBMCs or T cells enriched from blood (not recorded which). The sequence was obtained from a woman in her 50s who had recovered from COVID-19. The CDR3: CASSRDRGPNSPLHF. DNA for the CDR3: TGTGCCAGTAGCCGCGACAGGGGCCCGAATTCACCCCTCCACTTT. The whole variable domain, filled in from reference TRBV19 and TRBJ1-6, reads DGGITQSPKYLFRKEGQNVTLSCEQNLNHDAMYWYRQDPGQGLRLIYYSQIVNDFQKGDIAEGYSVSREKKESFPLTVTSAQKNPTAFYLCASSRDRGPNSPLHFGNGTRLTVT.